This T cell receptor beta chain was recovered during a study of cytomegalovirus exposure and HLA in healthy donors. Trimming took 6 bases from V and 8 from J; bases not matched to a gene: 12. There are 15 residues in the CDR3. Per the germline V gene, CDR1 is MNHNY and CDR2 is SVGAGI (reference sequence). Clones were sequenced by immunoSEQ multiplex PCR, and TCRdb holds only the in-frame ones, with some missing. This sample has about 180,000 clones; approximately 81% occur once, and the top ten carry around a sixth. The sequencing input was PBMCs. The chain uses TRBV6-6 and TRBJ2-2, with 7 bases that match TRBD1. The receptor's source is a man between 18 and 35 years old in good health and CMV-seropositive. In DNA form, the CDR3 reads TGTGCCAGCAGAAACACAGGGGTTTCGTCTGGGGAGCTGTTTTTT. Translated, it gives CASRNTGVSSGELFF.